This is a list of T cell receptor beta chains from one sample in a study of radiation and T cells in renal cell carcinoma. The repertoire was sequenced with immunoSEQ multiplex PCR; TCRdb's copy has only in-frame clones and lacks some. The sample holds over 60,000 clones, over 80% seen once. The sample consisted of blood, taken from a patient whose treatment included radiotherapy and nephrectomy. The receptors stem from a woman aged 60-75 years with renal cell carcinoma. Each CDR3 is given with its conserved first and last residue. D genes are given only for firm matches. Only some rows state a clone size, as once, few, many or a class for expanded clones.

clone size	D gene	V gene	J gene	CDR3 DNA	CDR3 protein
.	TRBD1	TRBV6-1	TRBJ1-2	TGTGCCAGCAGTGCCCGACAGGGTATCTATGGCTACACCTTC	CASSARQGIYGYTF
.	.	TRBV15	TRBJ2-5	TGTGCCACCAGCAGAGACGAGACCCAAGAGACCCAGTACTTC	CATSRDETQETQYF
once	.	TRBV2	TRBJ1-6	TGTGCCAGCAGTGAAATGGGGGTTGATAATTCACCCCTCCACTTT	CASSEMGVDNSPLHF
.	.	TRBV25-1	TRBJ2-5	TGTGCCAGCAGTGAGTGGGGCTTGCAAGAGACCCAGTACTTC	CASSEWGLQETQYF
.	.	TRBV6-1	TRBJ1-2	TGTGCCAGCTCCGAGAGGGTTAACTATGGCTACACCTTC	CASSERVNYGYTF
.	TRBD1	TRBV19	TRBJ1-2	TGTGCCAGTATTCCGGACAGGAGGGGTTATGGCTACACCTTC	CASIPDRRGYGYTF
.	.	TRBV21-1	TRBJ1-4	TGTGCCAGCACCGGACGGCGTGAAGGTGAAAAACTGTTTTTT	CASTGRREGEKLFF
.	.	TRBV27	TRBJ1-6	TGTGCCAGCAGTTCTACCGGGGGCTATAATTCACCCCTCCACTTT	CASSSTGGYNSPLHF
.	TRBD1	TRBV2	TRBJ1-5	TGTGCCAGCAGCGGCCCCATGGGACAGGCGGGTCAGCCCCAGCATTTT	CASSGPMGQAGQPQHF
.	TRBD1	TRBV6-1	TRBJ1-2	TGTGCCAGCAATCCGGGACAGGACCTCTACTATGGCTACACCTTC	CASNPGQDLYYGYTF
.	.	TRBV29-1	TRBJ1-2	TGCAGCGTTGTCATAGGGGACTCTGGCTACACCTTC	CSVVIGDSGYTF
few	.	TRBV4-2	TRBJ1-2	TGTGCCAGCAGCCAAGGAGAATTTCGGGGGGGGGCTGGCACCTTC	CASSQGEFRGGAGTF
.	.	TRBV6-6	TRBJ1-5	TGTGCCGGCAGCCCCCCTGGGGGCCAGCATTTT	CAGSPPGGQHF
.	.	TRBV18	TRBJ2-6	TGTGCCAGCTCACCTCAGGGGGGCCCCTCTGGGGCCAACGTCCTGACTTTC	CASSPQGGPSGANVLTF
.	.	TRBV6-5	TRBJ2-1	TGTGCCAGCAGTTACGAGAGAGGATCCTACAATGAGCAGTTCTTC	CASSYERGSYNEQFF
.	TRBD1	TRBV29-1	TRBJ2-7	TGCAGCGTTGAAGATTTTGGGACAGGGGGCGACGAGCAGTACTTC	CSVEDFGTGGDEQYF
.	.	TRBV6-5	TRBJ2-1	TGTGCCGCCGGAAAGGGAAGCGTAACCAATGAGCAGTTCTTC	CAAGKGSVTNEQFF
.	.	TRBV18	TRBJ2-7	TGTGCCAGCTCACCGCTCCTACTGACGGGGCACGAGCAGTACTTC	CASSPLLLTGHEQYF
.	.	TRBV5-4	TRBJ2-2	TGTGCCAGCAGCGTAGAGAGCGGCACGAACACCGGGGAGCTGTTTTTT	CASSVESGTNTGELFF
.	.	TRBV2	TRBJ2-3	TGTGCCAGCAGTGGATCAAACACAGATACGCAGTATTTT	CASSGSNTDTQYF
.	TRBD1	TRBV2	TRBJ2-2	TGTGCCAGTCGACAGGGGACAGGAACCGGGGAGCTGTTTTTT	CASRQGTGTGELFF
.	.	TRBV6-5	TRBJ1-1	TGTGCCAGCGGATCGAACACTGAAGCTTTCTTT	CASGSNTEAFF
.	.	TRBV6-4	TRBJ1-1	TGTGCCAGCAGGCCCTCGTGGGCCACTGAAGCTTTCTTT	CASRPSWATEAFF
.	.	TRBV2	TRBJ2-7	TGTGCCAGCAGTGAATTCCTTGGGTCTGACGAGCAGTACTTC	CASSEFLGSDEQYF
few	.	TRBV5-1	TRBJ1-1	TGCGCCAGCAGCTTGGGACAGGCGAACACTGAAGCTTTCTTT	CASSLGQANTEAFF
.	TRBD2	TRBV4-1	TRBJ2-7	TGCGCCAGCAGCCAAGATCGAAGCGGGAGCTACGAGCAGTACTTC	CASSQDRSGSYEQYF
.	.	TRBV5-3	TRBJ2-3	TGTGCCAGAAGATTGGGGTCATACACAGATACGCAGTATTTT	CARRLGSYTDTQYF
.	TRBD2	TRBV2	TRBJ2-5	TGTGCCAGCAGTGTGCGACTAGCGGGGGGGGTGGAGACCCAGTACTTC	CASSVRLAGGVETQYF
.	.	TRBV7-9	TRBJ1-5	TGTGCCAGCAGCCCCCGGGGAGGGGGGACTCAGCCCCAGCATTTT	CASSPRGGGTQPQHF
.	.	TRBV7-9	TRBJ2-3	TGTGCCAGCAGCTTTCCCATAGGAAGGGTTGGTTCAGATACGCAGTATTTT	CASSFPIGRVGSDTQYF
.	TRBD2	TRBV7-6	TRBJ2-1	TGTGCCAGCAGCTTAGTCGGGGGGGCCAGGGATGAGCAGTTCTTC	CASSLVGGARDEQFF
.	.	TRBV19	TRBJ1-4	TGTGCCAGTAGTTTGGACAGAGGGTCAGATGAAAAACTGTTTTTT	CASSLDRGSDEKLFF
.	TRBD2	TRBV27	TRBJ2-1	TGTGCCAGCAGTTTTACCCTAGCGGGACCCTACAATGAGCAGTTCTTC	CASSFTLAGPYNEQFF
once	.	TRBV6-1	TRBJ1-1	TGTGCCAGCAGTGACCTGACGGATTACCCGAACACTGAAGCTTTCTTT	CASSDLTDYPNTEAFF
.	.	TRBV30	TRBJ1-2	TGTGCCTGGAGTGTGTGGACAAAGGACTATGGCTACACCTTC	CAWSVWTKDYGYTF
.	.	TRBV6-6	TRBJ1-5	TGTGCCAGCAGTTACGGCAATCAGCCCCAGCATTTT	CASSYGNQPQHF
.	.	TRBV28	TRBJ2-7	TGTGCCAGCAGTGGCCTAAGGGGGAACGAGCAGTACTTC	CASSGLRGNEQYF
.	.	TRBV9	TRBJ2-7	TGTGCCAGCAGCGTGGGCAGGGACTACGAGCAGTACTTC	CASSVGRDYEQYF
.	TRBD1	TRBV7-9	TRBJ1-1	TGTGCCAGCAGCTTTACCGGGACAGGGAGTAGGACTGAAGCTTTCTTT	CASSFTGTGSRTEAFF
few	.	TRBV9	TRBJ1-6	TGTGCCAGCAGCGTAGACGTAGTTAATTCACCCCTCCACTTT	CASSVDVVNSPLHF
.	.	TRBV18	TRBJ1-5	TGTGCCAGCTCACCTTCGAATCAGCCCCAGCATTTT	CASSPSNQPQHF
once	TRBD2	TRBV5-1	TRBJ2-3	TGCGCCAGCAGCTTGGCCCCTCGGGCGGGGGTGAGCACAGATACGCAGTATTTT	CASSLAPRAGVSTDTQYF
.	.	TRBV7-9	TRBJ1-2	TGTGCCAGCAGCTTGAGGAGGGACGAGGGAGGGGAAGGCTACACCTTC	CASSLRRDEGGEGYTF
.	.	TRBV7-2	TRBJ1-1	TGTGCCAGCAGCTTAGCGCGCCCGAACACTGAAGCTTTCTTT	CASSLARPNTEAFF
.	.	TRBV9	TRBJ1-3	TGTGCCAGCGGGCTGGACGGGTTCTCTGGAAACACCATATATTTT	CASGLDGFSGNTIYF
.	.	TRBV4-2	TRBJ2-7	TGTGCCAGCAGCCAAGTCGGGGGAGGTATGGGCGAGCAGTACTTC	CASSQVGGGMGEQYF
.	TRBD1	TRBV2	TRBJ2-7	TGTGCCAGCAACCCCGACAGGGCCTACGAGCAGTACTTC	CASNPDRAYEQYF
.	TRBD1	TRBV5-4	TRBJ1-1	TGTGCCAGCAGCTGGGGACAGGGGGCGAGGGGCGCTGAAGCTTTCTTT	CASSWGQGARGAEAFF